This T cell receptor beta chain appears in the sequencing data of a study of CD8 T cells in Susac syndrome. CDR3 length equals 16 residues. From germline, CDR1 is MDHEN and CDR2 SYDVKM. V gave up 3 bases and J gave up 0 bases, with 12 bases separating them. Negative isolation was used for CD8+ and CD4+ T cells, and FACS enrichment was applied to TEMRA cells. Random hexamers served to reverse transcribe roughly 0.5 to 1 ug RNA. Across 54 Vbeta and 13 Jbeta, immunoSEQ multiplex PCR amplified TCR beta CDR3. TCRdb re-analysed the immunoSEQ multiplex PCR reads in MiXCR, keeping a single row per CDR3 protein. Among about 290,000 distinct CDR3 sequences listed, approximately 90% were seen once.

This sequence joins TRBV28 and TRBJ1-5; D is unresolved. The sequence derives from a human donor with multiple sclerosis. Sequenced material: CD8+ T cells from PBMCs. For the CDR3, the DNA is TGTGCCAGCAGTTTGGGCCAAATCCTTAGCAATCAGCCCCAGCATTTT. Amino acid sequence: CASSLGQILSNQPQHF.